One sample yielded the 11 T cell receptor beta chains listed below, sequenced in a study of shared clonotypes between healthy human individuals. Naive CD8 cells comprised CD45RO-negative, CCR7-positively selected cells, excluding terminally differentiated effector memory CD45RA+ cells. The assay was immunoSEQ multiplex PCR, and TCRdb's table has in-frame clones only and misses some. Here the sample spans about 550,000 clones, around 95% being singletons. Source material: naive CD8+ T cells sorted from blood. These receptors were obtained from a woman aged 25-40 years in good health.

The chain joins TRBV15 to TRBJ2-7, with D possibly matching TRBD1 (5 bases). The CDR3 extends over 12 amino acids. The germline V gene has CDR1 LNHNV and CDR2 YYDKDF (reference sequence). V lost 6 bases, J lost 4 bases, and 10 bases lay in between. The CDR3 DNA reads TGTGCCACCAGAGGACACCCTTACGAGCAGTACTTC. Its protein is CATRGHPYEQYF.

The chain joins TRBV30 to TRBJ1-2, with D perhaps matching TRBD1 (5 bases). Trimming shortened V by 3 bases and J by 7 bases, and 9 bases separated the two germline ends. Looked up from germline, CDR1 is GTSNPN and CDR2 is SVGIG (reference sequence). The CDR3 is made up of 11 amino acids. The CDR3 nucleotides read TGTGCCTGGAGCGCGGACACTGGCTACACCTTC. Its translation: CAWSADTGYTF.

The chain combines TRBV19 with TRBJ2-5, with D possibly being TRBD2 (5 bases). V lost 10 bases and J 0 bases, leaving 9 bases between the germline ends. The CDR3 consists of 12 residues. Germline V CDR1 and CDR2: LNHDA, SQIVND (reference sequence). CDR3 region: CATSGNQETQYF. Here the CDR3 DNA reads TGTGCCACCTCGGGGAACCAAGAGACCCAGTACTTC.

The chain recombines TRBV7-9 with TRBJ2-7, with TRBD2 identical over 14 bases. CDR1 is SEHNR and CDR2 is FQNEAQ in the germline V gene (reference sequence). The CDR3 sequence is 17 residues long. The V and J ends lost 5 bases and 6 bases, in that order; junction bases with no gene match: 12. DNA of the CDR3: TGTGCCAGCAGCCCAAGCGTGGGGACTAGCGGGAGCGGCGAGCAGTACTTC. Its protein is CASSPSVGTSGSGEQYF.

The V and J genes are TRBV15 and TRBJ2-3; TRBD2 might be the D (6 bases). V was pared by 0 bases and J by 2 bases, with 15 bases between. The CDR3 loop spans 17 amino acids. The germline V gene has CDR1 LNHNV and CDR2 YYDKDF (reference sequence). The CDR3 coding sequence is TGTGCCACCAGCAGAGATCTTTTTGCGGGATACACAGATACGCAGTATTTT. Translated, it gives CATSRDLFAGYTDTQYF.

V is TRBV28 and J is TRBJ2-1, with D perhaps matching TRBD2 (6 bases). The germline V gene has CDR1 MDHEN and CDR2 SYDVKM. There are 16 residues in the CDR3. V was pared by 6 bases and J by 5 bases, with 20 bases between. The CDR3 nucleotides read TGTGCCAGCAGGCCGCGCCACGGGAGAGGCCACAATGAGCAGTTCTTC. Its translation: CASRPRHGRGHNEQFF.

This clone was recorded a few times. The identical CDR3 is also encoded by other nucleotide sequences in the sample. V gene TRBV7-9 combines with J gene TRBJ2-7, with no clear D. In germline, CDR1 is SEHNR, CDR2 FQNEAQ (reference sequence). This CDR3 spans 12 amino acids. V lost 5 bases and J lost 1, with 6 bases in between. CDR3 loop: CASSLPSYEQYF. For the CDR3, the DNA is TGTGCCAGCAGCCTCCCGTCCTACGAGCAGTACTTC.

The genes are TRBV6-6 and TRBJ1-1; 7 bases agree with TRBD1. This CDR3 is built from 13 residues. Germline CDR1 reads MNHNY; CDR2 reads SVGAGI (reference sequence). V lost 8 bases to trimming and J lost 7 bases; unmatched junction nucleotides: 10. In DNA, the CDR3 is TGTGCCAGCGCCAGGGGGGGAGCGATTGAAGCTTTCTTT. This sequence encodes CASARGGAIEAFF.

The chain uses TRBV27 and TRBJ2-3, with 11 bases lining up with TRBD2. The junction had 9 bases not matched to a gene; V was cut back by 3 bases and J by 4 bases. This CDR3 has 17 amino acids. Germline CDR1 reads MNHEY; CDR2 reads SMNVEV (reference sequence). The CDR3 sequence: CASSFAKTSGVADTQYF. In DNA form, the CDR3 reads TGTGCCAGCAGTTTCGCAAAGACTAGCGGGGTCGCAGATACGCAGTATTTT.

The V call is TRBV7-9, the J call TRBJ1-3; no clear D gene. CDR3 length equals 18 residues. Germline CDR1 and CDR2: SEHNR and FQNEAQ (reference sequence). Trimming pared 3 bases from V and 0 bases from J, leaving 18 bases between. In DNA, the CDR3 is TGTGCCAGCAGCTTCGGGTTTTTGGAGGGCGACTCTGGAAACACCATATATTTT. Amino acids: CASSFGFLEGDSGNTIYF. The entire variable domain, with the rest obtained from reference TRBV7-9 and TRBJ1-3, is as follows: DTGVSQNPRHKITKRGQNVTFRCDPISEHNRLYWYRQTLGQGPEFLTYFQNEAQLEKSRLLSDRFSAERPKGSFSTLEIQRTEQGDSAMYLCASSFGFLEGDSGNTIYFGEGSWLTVV.

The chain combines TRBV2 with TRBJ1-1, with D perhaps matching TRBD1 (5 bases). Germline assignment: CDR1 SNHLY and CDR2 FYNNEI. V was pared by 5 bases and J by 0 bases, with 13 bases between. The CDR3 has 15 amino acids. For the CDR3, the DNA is TGTGCCAGCAGTTTGACAGAAGCCTTGAACACTGAAGCTTTCTTT. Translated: CASSLTEALNTEAFF.